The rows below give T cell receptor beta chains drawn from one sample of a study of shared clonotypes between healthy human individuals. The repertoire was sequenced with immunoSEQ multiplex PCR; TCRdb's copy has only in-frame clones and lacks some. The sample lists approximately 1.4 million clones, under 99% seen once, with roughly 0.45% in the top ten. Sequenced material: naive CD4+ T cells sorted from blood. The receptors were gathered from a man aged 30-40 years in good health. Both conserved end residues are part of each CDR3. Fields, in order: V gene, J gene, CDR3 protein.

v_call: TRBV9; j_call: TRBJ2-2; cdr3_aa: CASSTLDRARTGELFF
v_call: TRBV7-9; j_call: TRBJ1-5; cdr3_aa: CASSHDTSNQPQHF
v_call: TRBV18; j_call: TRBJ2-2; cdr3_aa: CASSYGRSYTGELFF
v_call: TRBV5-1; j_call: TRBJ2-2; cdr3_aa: CASSTVGQGDTGELFF
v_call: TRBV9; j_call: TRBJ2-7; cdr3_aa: CASSAQDREYEQYF
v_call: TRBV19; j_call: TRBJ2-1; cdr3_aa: CASKGFSATYNEQFF
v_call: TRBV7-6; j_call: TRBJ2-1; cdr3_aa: CASSDAGLSYNEQFF
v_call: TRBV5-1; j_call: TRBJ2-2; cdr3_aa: CASHPISSTGELFF
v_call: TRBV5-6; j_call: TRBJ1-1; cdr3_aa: CASSLPGLSGGTEAFF
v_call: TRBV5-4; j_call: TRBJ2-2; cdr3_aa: CASSLLWRSGELFF
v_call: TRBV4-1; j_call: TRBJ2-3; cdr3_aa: CASSQPFGAGVTDTQYF
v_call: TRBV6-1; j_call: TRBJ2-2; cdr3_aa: CASSAVPGNTGELFF
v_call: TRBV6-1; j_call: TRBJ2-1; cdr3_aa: CASSDGLLYNEQFF
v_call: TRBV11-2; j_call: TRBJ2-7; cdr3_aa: CASSLASSSYEQYF
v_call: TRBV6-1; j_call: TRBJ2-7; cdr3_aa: CASSVWSETLEQYF
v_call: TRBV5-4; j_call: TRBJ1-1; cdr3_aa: CASSVDRALSEAFF
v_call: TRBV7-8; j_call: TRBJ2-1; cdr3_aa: CASSYTRDEQFF
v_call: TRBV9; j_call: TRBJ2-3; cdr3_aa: CASSPGGRHTDTQYF
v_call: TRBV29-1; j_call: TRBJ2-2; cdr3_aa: CSVPTARNTGELFF
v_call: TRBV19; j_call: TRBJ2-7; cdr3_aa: CASSSRGGSYEQYF